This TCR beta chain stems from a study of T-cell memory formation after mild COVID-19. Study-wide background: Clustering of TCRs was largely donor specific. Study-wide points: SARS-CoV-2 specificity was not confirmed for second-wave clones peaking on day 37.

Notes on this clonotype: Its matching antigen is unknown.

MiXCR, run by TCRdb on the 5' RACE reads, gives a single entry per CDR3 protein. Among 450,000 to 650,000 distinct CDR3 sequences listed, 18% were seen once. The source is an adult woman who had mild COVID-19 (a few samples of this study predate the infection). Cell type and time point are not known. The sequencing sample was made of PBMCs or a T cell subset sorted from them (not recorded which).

The CDR3: CASSPRRIESYEQYF. CDR3 DNA: TGTGCCAGCAGCCCAAGGAGGATAGAATCCTACGAGCAGTACTTC. The rearrangement joins TRBV7-2 to TRBJ2-7; TRBD2 might be the D (5 bases). With 5 bases removed from V and 1 base from J, the gap between germline ends came to 15 bases. Germline assignment: CDR1 SGHTA and CDR2 FQGNSA. This CDR3 is 15 amino acids long. Using reference TRBV7-2 and TRBJ2-7 for the parts outside the CDR3, the full variable domain is GAGVSQSPSNKVTEKGKDVELRCDPISGHTALYWYRQSLGQGLEFLIYFQGNSAPDKSGLPSDRFSAERTGGSVSTLTIQRTQQEDSAVYLCASSPRRIESYEQYFGPGTRLTVT.